These T cell receptor beta chains were read from a single sample in a study of regulatory T cells in long-lasting Graves disease. Each CDR3 protein gets one entry after TCRdb re-called the multiplex PCR reads with MiXCR. The sample lists approximately 540,000 distinct CDR3 sequences; about 12% were seen once. The same data also contributed to another study, on T cells in Graves' hyperthyroidism and ophthalmopathy.

Sequencing used peripheral blood mononuclear cells (PBMCs), obtained at new diagnosis, from a patient treated with antithyroid drugs. The receptors originated from a woman aged 25-40 years with Graves disease. CDR3s include the opening cysteine and the closing phenylalanine or tryptophan. Fields, in order: J gene, V gene, D gene, clone size, CDR3 protein, CDR3 DNA. D genes are given only for firm matches. Clone size is stated in some rows and not others, as once, few, many or a class when expanded.

J gene: TRBJ1-2; V gene: TRBV19; D gene: -; clone size: many; CDR3 protein: CASRIGGAELYGYTF; CDR3 DNA: TGTGCCAGTAGGATAGGAGGTGCGGAGCTCTATGGCTACACCTTC
J gene: TRBJ2-2; V gene: TRBV7-8; D gene: -; clone size: many; CDR3 protein: CASSLNTYPNTGELFF; CDR3 DNA: TGTGCCAGCAGCTTAAACACGTACCCGAACACCGGGGAGCTGTTTTTT
J gene: TRBJ2-7; V gene: TRBV11-3; D gene: -; clone size: many; CDR3 protein: CASSSPRGSYEQYF; CDR3 DNA: TGTGCCAGCAGCTCACCCCGGGGGTCCTACGAGCAGTACTTC
J gene: TRBJ1-1; V gene: TRBV6-1; D gene: -; clone size: -; CDR3 protein: CASREGLNTEAFF; CDR3 DNA: TGTGCCAGCCGGGAGGGGCTGAACACTGAAGCTTTCTTT
J gene: TRBJ2-1; V gene: TRBV15; D gene: -; clone size: -; CDR3 protein: CATSRPSDCSWDNEQFF; CDR3 DNA: TGTGCCACCAGCAGACCCTCCGACTGCAGTTGGGACAATGAGCAGTTCTTC
J gene: TRBJ2-1; V gene: TRBV20-1; D gene: -; clone size: few; CDR3 protein: CSARGFRSSYNEQFF; CDR3 DNA: TGCAGTGCTAGAGGATTTCGCAGCTCCTACAATGAGCAGTTCTTC
J gene: TRBJ1-2; V gene: TRBV30; D gene: -; clone size: many; CDR3 protein: CAWSVAMNYGYTF; CDR3 DNA: TGTGCCTGGAGTGTTGCCATGAACTATGGCTACACCTTC
J gene: TRBJ1-2; V gene: TRBV11-2; D gene: TRBD1; clone size: many; CDR3 protein: CASSFKGQDYGYTF; CDR3 DNA: TGTGCCAGCAGCTTCAAGGGACAGGACTATGGCTACACCTTC
J gene: TRBJ1-5; V gene: TRBV20-1; D gene: TRBD1; clone size: many; CDR3 protein: CSARAIRQGLNQPQHF; CDR3 DNA: TGCAGTGCTAGAGCCATAAGACAGGGGCTCAATCAGCCCCAGCATTTT
J gene: TRBJ2-1; V gene: TRBV28; D gene: TRBD1; clone size: few; CDR3 protein: CASSKRDRGRLPSYNEQFF; CDR3 DNA: TGTGCCAGCAGTAAACGGGACAGGGGGCGCCTTCCCTCCTACAATGAGCAGTTCTTC
J gene: TRBJ2-1; V gene: TRBV10-3; D gene: TRBD1; clone size: -; CDR3 protein: CAISGNPGQNGNEQFF; CDR3 DNA: TGTGCCATCAGTGGAAACCCGGGACAGAATGGGAATGAGCAGTTCTTC
J gene: TRBJ1-6; V gene: TRBV20-1; D gene: -; clone size: many; CDR3 protein: CSARDLGTGGSPLHF; CDR3 DNA: TGCAGTGCTAGAGATCTCGGGACGGGCGGGTCACCCCTCCACTTT
J gene: TRBJ2-5; V gene: TRBV2; D gene: -; clone size: many; CDR3 protein: CASRTGADEETQYF; CDR3 DNA: TGTGCCAGCAGGACGGGGGCAGATGAAGAGACCCAGTACTTC
J gene: TRBJ2-7; V gene: TRBV28; D gene: -; clone size: many; CDR3 protein: CASSFINRAPYEQYF; CDR3 DNA: TGTGCCAGCAGCTTTATCAACAGGGCCCCCTACGAGCAGTACTTC
J gene: TRBJ2-2; V gene: TRBV30; D gene: -; clone size: many; CDR3 protein: CAWSTQITGELFF; CDR3 DNA: TGTGCCTGGAGTACACAGATCACCGGGGAGCTGTTTTTT
J gene: TRBJ1-4; V gene: TRBV11-2; D gene: -; clone size: many; CDR3 protein: CASSLDPGVVRANEKLFF; CDR3 DNA: TGTGCCAGCAGCTTAGATCCCGGGGTAGTGCGGGCTAATGAAAAACTGTTTTTT
J gene: TRBJ2-7; V gene: TRBV10-3; D gene: TRBD1; clone size: many; CDR3 protein: CAIRPRGQVSGEQYF; CDR3 DNA: TGTGCCATCAGACCGCGGGGACAGGTTAGTGGAGAGCAGTACTTC
J gene: TRBJ2-2; V gene: TRBV6-1; D gene: -; clone size: many; CDR3 protein: CASTGSDIGTGELFF; CDR3 DNA: TGTGCCAGCACTGGCTCGGACATCGGCACCGGGGAGCTGTTTTTT
J gene: TRBJ2-1; V gene: TRBV5-5; D gene: -; clone size: many; CDR3 protein: CASSLSRSYNEQFF; CDR3 DNA: TGTGCCAGCAGCTTGAGTAGGAGCTACAATGAGCAGTTCTTC
J gene: TRBJ1-5; V gene: TRBV6-1; D gene: -; clone size: many; CDR3 protein: CASDRLATYQPQHF; CDR3 DNA: TGTGCCTCTGACAGATTGGCAACCTATCAGCCCCAGCATTTT
J gene: TRBJ1-1; V gene: TRBV7-9; D gene: TRBD1; clone size: many; CDR3 protein: CASSLTGSTEAFF; CDR3 DNA: TGTGCCAGCAGCCTGACAGGGAGTACTGAAGCTTTCTTT
J gene: TRBJ2-5; V gene: TRBV13; D gene: TRBD2; clone size: many; CDR3 protein: CASSLALAGLQETQYF; CDR3 DNA: TGTGCCAGCAGCTTAGCTCTAGCGGGCCTACAAGAGACCCAGTACTTC
J gene: TRBJ2-5; V gene: TRBV11-2; D gene: -; clone size: many; CDR3 protein: CASSFGKETQYF; CDR3 DNA: TGTGCCAGCAGCTTCGGTAAAGAGACCCAGTACTTC
J gene: TRBJ1-5; V gene: TRBV6-5; D gene: -; clone size: few; CDR3 protein: CASSYSPGGGSQPQHF; CDR3 DNA: TGTGCCAGCAGTTACTCCCCGGGGGGAGGTAGTCAGCCCCAGCATTTT
J gene: TRBJ2-1; V gene: TRBV19; D gene: -; clone size: -; CDR3 protein: CASSVGTSEINEQFF; CDR3 DNA: TGTGCCAGTAGTGTCGGGACTTCCGAAATCAATGAGCAGTTCTTC
J gene: TRBJ2-7; V gene: TRBV11-2; D gene: TRBD2; clone size: many; CDR3 protein: CASSFPTVASGRARSYEQYF; CDR3 DNA: TGTGCCAGCAGCTTCCCCACGGTGGCTAGCGGGAGGGCCCGCTCCTACGAGCAGTACTTC
J gene: TRBJ2-3; V gene: TRBV20-1; D gene: TRBD1; clone size: -; CDR3 protein: CSATGTGSTDTQYF; CDR3 DNA: TGCAGTGCAACCGGGACAGGCAGCACAGATACGCAGTATTTT
J gene: TRBJ1-2; V gene: TRBV18; D gene: -; clone size: many; CDR3 protein: CASSPPSGARLYTF; CDR3 DNA: TGTGCCAGCTCACCACCGTCAGGGGCGCGACTCTACACCTTC
J gene: TRBJ2-7; V gene: TRBV20-1; D gene: -; clone size: -; CDR3 protein: CSARDWGASGTYEQYF; CDR3 DNA: TGCAGTGCTAGAGATTGGGGGGCTAGCGGAACCTACGAGCAGTACTTC
J gene: TRBJ2-1; V gene: TRBV19; D gene: TRBD2; clone size: many; CDR3 protein: CASSIGAGVKNEQFF; CDR3 DNA: TGTGCCAGTAGTATAGGTGCGGGAGTGAAAAATGAGCAGTTCTTC
J gene: TRBJ2-7; V gene: TRBV18; D gene: TRBD1; clone size: many; CDR3 protein: CASSPSGQGYYEQYF; CDR3 DNA: TGTGCCAGCTCACCGTCGGGACAGGGCTACTACGAGCAGTACTTC
J gene: TRBJ2-6; V gene: TRBV3-1; D gene: -; clone size: few; CDR3 protein: CASSQDPGTPSTGANVLTF; CDR3 DNA: TGTGCCAGCAGCCAAGATCCGGGGACACCTTCGACCGGGGCCAACGTCCTGACTTTC
J gene: TRBJ2-7; V gene: TRBV28; D gene: -; clone size: -; CDR3 protein: CASMPSGLLYEQYF; CDR3 DNA: TGTGCCAGCATGCCTTCGGGACTCCTCTACGAGCAGTACTTC
J gene: TRBJ2-1; V gene: TRBV6-1; D gene: -; clone size: many; CDR3 protein: CAPLLAEGIRNEQFF; CDR3 DNA: TGTGCCCCCCTATTAGCGGAGGGTATACGCAATGAGCAGTTCTTC
J gene: TRBJ2-1; V gene: TRBV7-8; D gene: -; clone size: many; CDR3 protein: CASSFGGSRSYNEQFF; CDR3 DNA: TGTGCCAGCAGCTTTGGGGGGTCTAGGTCCTACAATGAGCAGTTCTTC